A selection of T cell receptor beta chains follows, all from one sample in a study of blood T cell repertoires in COVID-19. TCRdb keeps only in-frame clones here, not all; method: immunoSEQ multiplex PCR. The table shows hundreds of thousands of clones, with 75% to 90% occurring only once. The sample was PBMCs or T cells enriched from blood (not recorded which). The origin of the receptors is a man aged 30 to 45 who had recovered from COVID-19. The CDR3 runs from the conserved cysteine through the conserved F or W. D genes are given only for firm matches. The size entry is marked missing in some rows and otherwise reads once, few, many or a size class.

clone_size: .
j_call: TRBJ2-5
d_call: TRBD2
v_call: TRBV10-2
cdr3_aa: CASSDRGGAETQYF
cdr3_nt: TGCGCCAGCAGTGACCGGGGGGGAGCGGAGACCCAGTACTTC

clone_size: .
j_call: TRBJ2-1
d_call: TRBD2
v_call: TRBV6-5
cdr3_aa: CASSYSTSGYNEQFF
cdr3_nt: TGTGCCAGCAGTTACTCGACTAGCGGGTACAATGAGCAGTTCTTC

clone_size: .
j_call: TRBJ2-3
d_call: .
v_call: TRBV5-1
cdr3_aa: CASSIGTYTDTQYF
cdr3_nt: TGCGCCAGCAGCATCGGGACTTACACAGATACGCAGTATTTT

clone_size: .
j_call: TRBJ2-7
d_call: TRBD2
v_call: TRBV2
cdr3_aa: CASSVTSGIGEQYF
cdr3_nt: TGTGCCAGCAGTGTTACTAGCGGGATCGGCGAGCAGTACTTC

clone_size: .
j_call: TRBJ2-3
d_call: .
v_call: TRBV7-8
cdr3_aa: CASTRPADTQYF
cdr3_nt: TGTGCCAGCACCCGACCGGCAGATACGCAGTATTTT

clone_size: once
j_call: TRBJ2-2
d_call: TRBD2
v_call: TRBV28
cdr3_aa: CATTSGAYTGELFF
cdr3_nt: TGTGCCACCACTAGCGGGGCTTACACCGGGGAGCTGTTTTTT

clone_size: .
j_call: TRBJ2-5
d_call: TRBD1
v_call: TRBV19
cdr3_aa: CASSDRGLQETQYF
cdr3_nt: TGTGCCAGTAGCGACAGGGGACTCCAAGAGACCCAGTACTTC

clone_size: .
j_call: TRBJ2-6
d_call: .
v_call: TRBV7-6
cdr3_aa: CASSLASGAGANVLTF
cdr3_nt: TGTGCCAGCAGCTTAGCGTCGGGGGCTGGGGCCAACGTCCTGACTTTC

clone_size: once
j_call: TRBJ1-3
d_call: TRBD1
v_call: TRBV4-1
cdr3_aa: CASSSKGAVDTIYF
cdr3_nt: TGCGCCAGCAGTTCTAAGGGGGCGGTGGACACCATATATTTT

clone_size: once
j_call: TRBJ2-5
d_call: TRBD2
v_call: TRBV7-9
cdr3_aa: CASSLGITGGGGDETQYF
cdr3_nt: TGTGCCAGCAGCTTAGGAATAACGGGAGGCGGAGGGGATGAGACCCAGTACTTC

clone_size: .
j_call: TRBJ2-7
d_call: .
v_call: TRBV2
cdr3_aa: CASSEGADRKYEQYF
cdr3_nt: TGTGCCAGCAGTGAAGGGGCCGACAGGAAATACGAGCAGTACTTC

clone_size: once
j_call: TRBJ2-5
d_call: TRBD1
v_call: TRBV11-2
cdr3_aa: CASSQLRTGGTQYF
cdr3_nt: TGTGCCAGCAGCCAGCTACGGACAGGGGGGACCCAGTACTTC

clone_size: once
j_call: TRBJ2-5
d_call: TRBD1
v_call: TRBV7-2
cdr3_aa: CASSSTGGRYQETQYF
cdr3_nt: TGTGCCAGCAGCTCGACAGGGGGAAGGTACCAAGAGACCCAGTACTTC

clone_size: .
j_call: TRBJ2-2
d_call: TRBD2
v_call: TRBV5-4
cdr3_aa: CASSLGLATNTGELFF
cdr3_nt: TGTGCCAGCAGCTTGGGACTAGCGACGAACACCGGGGAGCTGTTTTTT

clone_size: once
j_call: TRBJ2-2
d_call: TRBD1
v_call: TRBV27
cdr3_aa: CASSLLLDRGRVLFF
cdr3_nt: TGTGCCAGCAGTTTATTGCTGGACAGGGGGCGGGTGCTGTTTTTT

clone_size: .
j_call: TRBJ1-3
d_call: .
v_call: TRBV9
cdr3_aa: CASSVAPGGRGGNTIYF
cdr3_nt: TGTGCCAGCAGCGTAGCTCCGGGGGGCAGAGGTGGAAACACCATATATTTT

clone_size: .
j_call: TRBJ2-7
d_call: .
v_call: TRBV27
cdr3_aa: CASSYLAGLARGEQYF
cdr3_nt: TGTGCCAGCAGTTACCTGGCGGGGCTAGCGAGGGGCGAGCAGTACTTC

clone_size: .
j_call: TRBJ2-7
d_call: .
v_call: TRBV7-8
cdr3_aa: CASSLYRGGDLNF
cdr3_nt: TGTGCCAGCAGCCTATATAGGGGAGGCGATCTAAACTTC

clone_size: .
j_call: TRBJ1-2
d_call: .
v_call: TRBV2
cdr3_aa: CASRRFDSNSNYGYTF
cdr3_nt: TGTGCCAGCAGAAGATTTGACAGCAACTCTAACTATGGCTACACCTTC

clone_size: .
j_call: TRBJ2-2
d_call: .
v_call: TRBV28
cdr3_aa: CASSSRGSGTGELFF
cdr3_nt: TGTGCCAGCAGTTCAAGGGGATCGGGCACCGGGGAGCTGTTTTTT

clone_size: .
j_call: TRBJ2-7
d_call: .
v_call: TRBV5-5
cdr3_aa: CASSGGWRVDSYEQYF
cdr3_nt: TGTGCCAGCAGCGGGGGATGGAGGGTCGACTCCTACGAGCAGTACTTC

clone_size: once
j_call: TRBJ2-3
d_call: TRBD2
v_call: TRBV11-2
cdr3_aa: CASSLDNPSSGSRLTDTQYF
cdr3_nt: TGTGCCAGCAGCTTAGATAACCCCTCTAGCGGGAGCCGACTTACAGATACGCAGTATTTT

clone_size: .
j_call: TRBJ2-2
d_call: .
v_call: TRBV5-1
cdr3_aa: CASSLDGPDTGELFF
cdr3_nt: TGCGCCAGCAGCTTGGATGGGCCCGACACCGGGGAGCTGTTTTTT

clone_size: .
j_call: TRBJ1-1
d_call: .
v_call: TRBV11-2
cdr3_aa: CASSLARGTEAFF
cdr3_nt: TGTGCCAGCAGCTTAGCTAGGGGAACTGAAGCTTTCTTT

clone_size: .
j_call: TRBJ1-6
d_call: .
v_call: TRBV25-1
cdr3_aa: CASGGGRPLHF
cdr3_nt: TGTGCCAGCGGGGGGGGTAGGCCCCTCCACTTT

clone_size: .
j_call: TRBJ1-1
d_call: .
v_call: TRBV30
cdr3_aa: CAWSVGRGTEAFF
cdr3_nt: TGTGCCTGGAGTGTAGGCAGGGGAACTGAAGCTTTCTTT

clone_size: .
j_call: TRBJ1-2
d_call: .
v_call: TRBV6-5
cdr3_aa: CASRERFYGYTF
cdr3_nt: TGTGCCAGCAGGGAGAGGTTCTATGGCTACACCTTC

clone_size: few
j_call: TRBJ2-7
d_call: TRBD2
v_call: TRBV6-5
cdr3_aa: CASTAGVAGEAYF
cdr3_nt: TGTGCCAGCACCGCCGGGGTAGCGGGGGAGGCGTACTTC

clone_size: few
j_call: TRBJ1-5
d_call: TRBD1
v_call: TRBV2
cdr3_aa: CASSDLDRGGNQPQHF
cdr3_nt: TGTGCCAGCAGTGATCTCGACAGGGGAGGCAATCAGCCCCAGCATTTT

clone_size: .
j_call: TRBJ2-5
d_call: .
v_call: TRBV6-5
cdr3_aa: CASSRTDQETQYF
cdr3_nt: TGTGCCAGCAGTCGGACAGACCAAGAGACCCAGTACTTC

clone_size: .
j_call: TRBJ1-6
d_call: .
v_call: TRBV10-3
cdr3_aa: CAIKEGYDNSPLHF
cdr3_nt: TGTGCCATCAAGGAGGGGTACGATAATTCACCCCTCCACTTT

clone_size: .
j_call: TRBJ2-2
d_call: TRBD2
v_call: TRBV9
cdr3_aa: CASTHSGSFTGELFF
cdr3_nt: TGTGCCAGCACCCATAGCGGGAGCTTTACCGGGGAGTTGTTTTTT

clone_size: once
j_call: TRBJ2-1
d_call: TRBD1
v_call: TRBV7-9
cdr3_aa: CASSLGTTDRAQQFF
cdr3_nt: TGTGCCAGCAGCTTAGGTACTACCGACAGGGCTCAGCAGTTCTTC

clone_size: .
j_call: TRBJ1-4
d_call: .
v_call: TRBV19
cdr3_aa: CASSIVLLEKLFF
cdr3_nt: TGTGCCAGTAGTATTGTACTCCTAGAAAAACTGTTTTTT

clone_size: .
j_call: TRBJ1-6
d_call: .
v_call: TRBV10-3
cdr3_aa: CAISESTVNSPLHF
cdr3_nt: TGTGCCATCAGTGAGTCGACTGTTAATTCACCCCTCCACTTT